This passage covers 9 T cell receptor beta chains from one sample sequenced in a study of Ad26.COV2.S vaccination and SARS-CoV-2 variants (dated by TCRdb to about 2021). Libraries were made using the immunoSEQ multiplex PCR assay. TCRdb carries this immuneACCESS record with in-frame sequences only. Its versions omit some clonotypes, under half of them owing to an unresolved V gene in the studies checked, with the rest unexplained. The sample yields approximately 150,000 clones; 86% were counted once. 5% of the sample belongs to the ten largest clones. What the time point label conveys for this sample: individuals recovered from natural SARS-CoV-2 infection. This sample comprised peripheral blood, obtained after recovery from COVID-19. The receptors were sampled from a human donor who had recovered from COVID-19.

This rearrangement joins TRBV29-1 to TRBJ1-3; no clear D gene. The CDR3 extends over 14 amino acids. From germline, CDR1 is SQVTM and CDR2 ANQGSEA. V lost 5 bases and J 0 bases, leaving 11 bases between the germline ends. CDR3 sequence: CSVRLVTSGNTIYF. In DNA form, the CDR3 reads TGCAGCGTTCGCCTGGTCACCTCTGGAAACACCATATATTTT.

The genes are TRBV29-1 and TRBJ2-1, with 9 bases aligning to TRBD1. With V trimmed by 1 base and J by 16 bases, 5 bases remained unmatched. The length of the CDR3 is 11 residues. The V gene's germline CDR1 is SQVTM and CDR2 ANQGSEA. CDR3 DNA sequence: TGCAGCGTTGAAGCCGGGACAGGGAGTTTCTTC. It encodes CSVEAGTGSFF.

V is TRBV4-1 and J is TRBJ1-6; D not certain. From germline, CDR1 is MGHRA and CDR2 YSYEKL. V lost 0 bases and J 12 bases, leaving 15 bases between the germline ends. The CDR3 totals 15 residues. The DNA of the CDR3 is TGCGCCAGCAGCCAAGATGGCAGTGAATTTCGACCCCTCCACTTT. Translated, it gives CASSQDGSEFRPLHF.

This chain links TRBV28 with TRBJ1-1; a weak D match, TRBD1 (6 bases). Per germline, CDR1 MDHEN and CDR2 SYDVKM. CDR3 length: 12 residues. The V and J ends lost 9 bases and 1 base respectively, with 9 bases between them. The CDR3 region is CASTTGNTEAFF. CDR3 DNA sequence: TGTGCCAGTACGACAGGGAACACTGAAGCTTTCTTT.

The chain has TRBV5-8 and TRBJ2-7; D may correspond to TRBD1 or TRBD2 (5 bases each). The CDR3 runs 17 residues. Trimming pared 0 bases from V and 0 bases from J, leaving 16 bases between. CDR1 SGHTS and CDR2 YDEGEE come from the germline V gene. The CDR3 is CASSLGAGTASSYEQYF. Written as DNA, the CDR3 is TGTGCCAGCAGCTTGGGAGCCGGGACGGCAAGCTCCTACGAGCAGTACTTC.

V usage is TRBV19 and J usage is TRBJ2-7; tentatively, D is TRBD2 (6 bases). This CDR3 has 15 residues. Germline V gene lookup returns CDR1 LNHDA and CDR2 SQIVND (reference sequence). V lost 5 bases and J lost 4, with 18 bases in between. Written as DNA, the CDR3 is TGTGCCAGTAGTTTCTCCCAGGCGGGACCATACGAGCAGTACTTC. The encoded protein is CASSFSQAGPYEQYF.

The CDR3 DNA reads as TGTGCCAGCAGCACGGCGATTGGAGTCGGGGAGCTGTTTTTT. It specifies CASSTAIGVGELFF. The V and J genes are TRBV6-4 and TRBJ2-2; D remains unclear. The CDR3 spans 14 residues. The germline V gene has CDR1 MRHNA and CDR2 SNTAGT. V gave up 6 bases and J gave up 7 bases, with 15 bases separating them.

The chain uses TRBV12-3 or TRBV12-4 and TRBJ1-5; D gene unclear. V lost 5 bases and J 1 base, leaving 3 bases between the germline ends. The CDR3 runs to 12 residues. CDR3 coding DNA: TGTGCCAGCAGTAAGAGCAATCAGCCCCAGCATTTT. Amino acids: CASSKSNQPQHF.

The gene calls are TRBV2 and TRBJ1-1; 10 nucleotides line up with TRBD1. The germline gives CDR1 SNHLY, CDR2 FYNNEI. This CDR3 is built from 14 residues. Trimming cost V 7 bases and J 5 bases; bases outside gene matches: 7. The CDR3 nucleotides read TGTGCCAGCACCAGGACAGGGGGTAGGACTGAAGCTTTCTTT. Protein: CASTRTGGRTEAFF.